Included here is one T cell receptor beta chain sequence, with context. This sample is part of a study of blood T cell repertoires in COVID-19. Overall study: Sites in the United States, Italy and Spain provided acute and convalescent COVID-19 samples. The analysed material was cDNA or gDNA that came from T cells, B-cell-depleted T cells, or PBMCs.

In the source study's methods: Reference gene primer amplification in the assay estimated nucleated cell counts. Repertoires were generated with immunoSEQ multiplex PCR, while TCRdb's copy carries only in-frame clones and drops some. V, J and clone size are those of that table, while D and trimming were read from the DNA. The sample yields under 200,000 clones, 70% to 90% seen once. This CDR3 comprises 12 residues. With V trimmed by 6 bases and J by 11 bases, 7 bases remained unmatched. From germline, CDR1 is MNHEY and CDR2 SMNVEV (reference sequence). This chain links TRBV27 with TRBJ2-3; 8 positions match TRBD1. This TCR was sampled from a man aged 45-65 years with active or convalescent COVID-19. The sample consisted of peripheral blood. In DNA form, the CDR3 reads TGTGCCAGCAGAATGCCAGGGGGCGAGCAGTATTTT. Protein sequence: CASRMPGGEQYF.